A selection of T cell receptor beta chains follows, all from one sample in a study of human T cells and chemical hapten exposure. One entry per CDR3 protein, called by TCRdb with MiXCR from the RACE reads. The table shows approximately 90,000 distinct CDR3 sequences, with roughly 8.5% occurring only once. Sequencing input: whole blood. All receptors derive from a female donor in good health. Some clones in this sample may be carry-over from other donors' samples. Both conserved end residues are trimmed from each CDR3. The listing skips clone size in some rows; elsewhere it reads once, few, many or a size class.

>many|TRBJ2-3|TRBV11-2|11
ASSLGITDTQY
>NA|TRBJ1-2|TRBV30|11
AWSLTGVYGYT
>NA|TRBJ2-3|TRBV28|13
ASSSGQDFTDTQY
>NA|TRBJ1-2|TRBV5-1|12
ASSLLAGGGGYT
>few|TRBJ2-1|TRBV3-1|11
ASSQETGGKQF
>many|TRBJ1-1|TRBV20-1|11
SARESGDTEAF
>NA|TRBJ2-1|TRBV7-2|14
ASSHIGGRAVDEQF
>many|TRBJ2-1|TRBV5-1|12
ASRGRGAINEQF
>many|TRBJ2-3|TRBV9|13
ASSVVALGTDTQY
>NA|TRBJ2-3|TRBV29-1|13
SVEKGDRCTDTQY
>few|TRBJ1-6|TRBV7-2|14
ASSSGSRAYNSPLH
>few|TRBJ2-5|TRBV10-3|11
AISPGLGRDQY
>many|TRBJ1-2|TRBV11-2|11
ASSRWARNGYT
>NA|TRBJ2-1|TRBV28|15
ASSGYSGTAKQNEQF
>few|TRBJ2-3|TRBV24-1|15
ATSDPRGGGSTDTQY
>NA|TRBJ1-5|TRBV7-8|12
ASSPDRNNQPQH
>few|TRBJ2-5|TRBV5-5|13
ASSLTASGQETQY
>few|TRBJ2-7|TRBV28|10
ASSPGVREQY
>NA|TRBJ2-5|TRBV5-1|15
ASSFTSPQRAKETQY
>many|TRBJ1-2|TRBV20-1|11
SAGTGGNYGYT
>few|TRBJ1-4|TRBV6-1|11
ASRDRAWEKLF
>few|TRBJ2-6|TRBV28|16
ASSSHPGGFSGANVLT
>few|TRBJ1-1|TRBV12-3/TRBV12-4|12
ASSLWGAGTEAF
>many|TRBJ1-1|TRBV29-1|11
SVKGTGETEAF
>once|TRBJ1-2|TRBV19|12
ASRARQGAYGYT
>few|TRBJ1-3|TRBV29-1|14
SVEVANTFSGNTIY
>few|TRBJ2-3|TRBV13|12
ASSFYQGTDTQY
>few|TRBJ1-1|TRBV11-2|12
ASSTDPMNTEAF
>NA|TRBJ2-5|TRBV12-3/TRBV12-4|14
ASSPRDRGRGETQY
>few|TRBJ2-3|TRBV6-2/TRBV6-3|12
ASSKDRAPDTQY
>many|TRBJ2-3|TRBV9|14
ASSGGTSPYADTQY
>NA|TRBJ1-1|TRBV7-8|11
ASSLYGSAEAF
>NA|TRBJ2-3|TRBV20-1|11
SGGLAGTDTQY
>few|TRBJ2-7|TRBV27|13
ASSPIDRDSYEQY
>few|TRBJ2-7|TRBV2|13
ASSVVQASSYEQY
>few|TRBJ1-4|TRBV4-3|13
ASSQAPGGGEKLF
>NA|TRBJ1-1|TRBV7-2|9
ASSQEQKAF
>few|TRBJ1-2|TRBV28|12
ASSLGEQSYGYT
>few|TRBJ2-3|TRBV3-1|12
ASKQGAITDTQY
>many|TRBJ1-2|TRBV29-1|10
SVDGGYYGYT
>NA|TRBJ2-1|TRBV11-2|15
ASSPTFGTGGLYEQF
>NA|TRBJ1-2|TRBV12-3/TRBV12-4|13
ASSLAGQLNYGYT
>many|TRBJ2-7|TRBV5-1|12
ASSLGGIYYEQY
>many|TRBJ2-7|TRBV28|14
ASRPLAGVFPYEQY